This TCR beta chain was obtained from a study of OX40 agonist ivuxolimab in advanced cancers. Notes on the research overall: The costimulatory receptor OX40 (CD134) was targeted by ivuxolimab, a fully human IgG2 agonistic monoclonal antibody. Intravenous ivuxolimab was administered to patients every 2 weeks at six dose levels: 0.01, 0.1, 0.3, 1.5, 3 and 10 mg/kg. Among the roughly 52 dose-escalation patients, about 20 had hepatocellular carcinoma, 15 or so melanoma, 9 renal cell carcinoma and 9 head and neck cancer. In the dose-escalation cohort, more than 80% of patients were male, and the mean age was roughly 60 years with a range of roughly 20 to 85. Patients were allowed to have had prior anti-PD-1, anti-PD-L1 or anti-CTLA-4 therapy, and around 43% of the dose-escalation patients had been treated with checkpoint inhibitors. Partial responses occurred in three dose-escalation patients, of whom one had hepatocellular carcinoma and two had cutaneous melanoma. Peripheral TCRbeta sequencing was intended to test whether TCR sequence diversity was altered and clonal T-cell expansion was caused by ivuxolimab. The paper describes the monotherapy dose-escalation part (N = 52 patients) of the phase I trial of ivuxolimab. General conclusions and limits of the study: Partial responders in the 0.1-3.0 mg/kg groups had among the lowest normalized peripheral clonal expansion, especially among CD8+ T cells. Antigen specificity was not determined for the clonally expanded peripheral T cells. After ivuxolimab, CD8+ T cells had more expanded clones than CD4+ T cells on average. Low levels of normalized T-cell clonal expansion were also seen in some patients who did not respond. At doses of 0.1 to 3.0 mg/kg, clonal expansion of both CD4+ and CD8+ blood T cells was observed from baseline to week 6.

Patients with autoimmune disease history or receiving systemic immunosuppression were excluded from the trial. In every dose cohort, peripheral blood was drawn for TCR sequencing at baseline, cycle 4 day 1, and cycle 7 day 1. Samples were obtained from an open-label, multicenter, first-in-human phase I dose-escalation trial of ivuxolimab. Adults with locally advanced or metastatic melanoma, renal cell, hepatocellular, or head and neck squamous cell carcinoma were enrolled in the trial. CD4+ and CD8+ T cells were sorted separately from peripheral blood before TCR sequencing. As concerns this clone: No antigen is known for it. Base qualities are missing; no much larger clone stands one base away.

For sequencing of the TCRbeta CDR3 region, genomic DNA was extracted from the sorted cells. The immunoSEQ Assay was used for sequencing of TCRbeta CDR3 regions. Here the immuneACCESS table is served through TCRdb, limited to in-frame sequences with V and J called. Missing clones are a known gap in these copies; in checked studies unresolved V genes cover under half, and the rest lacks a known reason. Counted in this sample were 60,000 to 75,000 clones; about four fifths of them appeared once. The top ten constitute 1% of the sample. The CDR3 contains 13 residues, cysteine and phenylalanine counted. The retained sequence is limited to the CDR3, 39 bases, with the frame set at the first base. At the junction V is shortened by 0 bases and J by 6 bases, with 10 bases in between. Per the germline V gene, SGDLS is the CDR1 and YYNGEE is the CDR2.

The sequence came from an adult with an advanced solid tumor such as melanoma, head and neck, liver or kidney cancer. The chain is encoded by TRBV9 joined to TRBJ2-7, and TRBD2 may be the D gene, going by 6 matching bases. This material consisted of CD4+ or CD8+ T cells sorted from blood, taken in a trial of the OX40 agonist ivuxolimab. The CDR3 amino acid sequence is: CASSVDGSREQYF. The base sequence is TGTGCCAGCAGCGTAGACGGGAGTCGCGAGCAGTACTTC.